The 29 T cell receptor beta chains below come from one sample, sequenced in a study of technical replicates of blood from a handful of donors. TCRdb keeps only in-frame clones here, not all; method: immunoSEQ multiplex PCR. This sample yields 75,000 to 85,000 clones, of which under 97% are seen a single time; 0.36% belongs to the top ten. Sequencing was done on a sample of T cells isolated from PBMCs. The receptor source for this set is a human donor in good health.

The rearrangement joins TRBV19 to TRBJ2-7; TRBD1 agrees at 10 bases. CDR3 length: 14 amino acids. Per germline, CDR1 LNHDA and CDR2 SQIVND (reference sequence). The junction had 8 bases not matched to a gene; V was cut back by 5 bases and J by 7 bases. The CDR3 here is CASSLGQGDPEQYF. DNA for the CDR3: TGTGCCAGTAGTCTCGGACAGGGGGACCCAGAGCAGTACTTC.

This clone was recorded only once. The chain has TRBV6-5 and TRBJ2-1; possibly TRBD2 for D (5 bases). The CDR3 has 12 amino acids. Trimming took 7 bases from V and 8 from J, leaving 12 bases between them. Germline assignment: CDR1 MNHEY and CDR2 SVGAGI. The CDR3 region has the DNA TGTGCCAGCACCGGACTGAGGCATGAGCAGTTCTTC. It yields the protein CASTGLRHEQFF.

The chain joins TRBV27 to TRBJ1-5; tentatively, D is TRBD1 (5 bases). From germline, CDR1 is MNHEY and CDR2 SMNVEV (reference sequence). CDR3 size: 15 residues. The V gene lost 0 bases and the J gene lost 9 bases, with 15 bases spanning the gap. Here the CDR3 DNA reads TGTGCCAGCAGTTTATCGTCAGGGCTCGGTGCGCCCCAGCATTTT. Translating gives CASSLSSGLGAPQHF.

The genes are TRBV6-5 and TRBJ2-7; 11 nucleotides agree with TRBD1. Germline V gives CDR1 MNHEY, CDR2 SVGAGI. The CDR3 length is 14 residues. Trimming took 10 bases from V and 5 from J; bases not matched to a gene: 10. CDR3 DNA sequence: TGTGCCACCTTACCGGGGACAGGGGGACACGAGCAGTACTTC. Its protein product is CATLPGTGGHEQYF.

The chain has TRBV6-4 and TRBJ2-3, with 8 bases aligning to TRBD2. Germline V gene lookup returns CDR1 MRHNA and CDR2 SNTAGT. Losses at the gene ends were 3 bases for V and 2 bases for J; bases not matched to a gene: 4. CDR3 size: 15 residues. The CDR3 loop reads CASSEELAVTDTQYF. The CDR3, as DNA: TGTGCCAGCAGTGAAGAACTAGCGGTCACAGATACGCAGTATTTT.

This chain uses TRBV29-1 with TRBJ1-3; D remains unclear. The length of the CDR3 is 12 residues. The V end was cut by 3 bases, the J end by 4 bases, with 7 bases between. Germline V gene lookup returns CDR1 SQVTM and CDR2 ANQGSEA. CDR3 residues: CSVDSSGNTIYF. For the CDR3, the DNA is TGCAGCGTTGACTCTTCCGGAAACACCATATATTTT.

The CDR3 loop is CASTIQANTEAFF. Written as DNA, the CDR3 is TGCGCCAGCACCATCCAAGCGAACACTGAAGCTTTCTTT. The chain carries TRBV4-1 and TRBJ1-1; D uncertain. This CDR3 region has 13 residues. Germline V gives CDR1 MGHRA, CDR2 YSYEKL. The V and J ends lost 7 bases and 1 base respectively, with 10 bases between them.

This chain uses TRBV2 with TRBJ2-7; tentative D call: TRBD2 (5 bases). Germline loops: CDR1 SNHLY, CDR2 FYNNEI. V was cut by 3 bases and J by 5 bases, with 17 bases left in between. The CDR3 runs to 15 residues. Here the CDR3 DNA reads TGTGCCAGCAGTGAGTCTGAATCGGGGATCCACGAGCAGTACTTC. Translation gives CASSESESGIHEQYF.

The CDR3 coding sequence is TGTGCCAGTAGTATGGGGACAGGGGTGACCGGGGAGCTGTTTTTT. This codes for CASSMGTGVTGELFF. J is TRBJ2-2 and V is TRBV19, with TRBD1 identical over 10 bases. Unmatched junction bases numbered 3, after V lost 3 bases and J lost 5 bases. There are 15 residues in the CDR3. CDR1 and CDR2 from the germline V gene are LNHDA and SQIVND (reference sequence).

The chain carries TRBV2 and TRBJ2-2; a weak D match, TRBD2 (6 bases). CDR1 and CDR2 from the germline V gene are SNHLY and FYNNEI. Deletions cut 3 bases from V and 0 bases from J, with 8 bases between. The CDR3 length is 15 residues. The DNA of the CDR3 is TGTGCCAGCAGTGAGGCGGGGCCGAACACCGGGGAGCTGTTTTTT. This codes for CASSEAGPNTGELFF.

The chain employs TRBV27 and TRBJ2-1, with D perhaps matching TRBD2 (6 bases). Looked up from germline, CDR1 is MNHEY and CDR2 is SMNVEV (reference sequence). This CDR3 region has 12 residues. Trimming removed 10 bases at V and 4 bases at J, with 11 bases between. The CDR3, as DNA: TGTGCCATTATGACTAGATACAATGAGCAGTTCTTC. Amino acids: CAIMTRYNEQFF.

The chain carries TRBV9 and TRBJ2-5, with D possibly matching TRBD2 (6 bases). The length of the CDR3 is 14 residues. Germline lookup yields CDR1 SGDLS and CDR2 YYNGEE. Trimming pared 0 bases from V and 3 bases from J, leaving 9 bases between. CDR3 amino acids: CASSVAGVEETQYF. The CDR3 DNA reads TGTGCCAGCAGCGTAGCGGGAGTGGAAGAGACCCAGTACTTC.

The rearrangement links TRBV11-2 to TRBJ2-7; TRBD1 might be the D (5 bases). Germline CDR1 and CDR2: SGHAT and FQNNGV. There are 16 residues in the CDR3. Trimming cost V 2 bases and J 2 bases, with 16 bases left between them. The CDR3 spells CASSLQGTAFPYEQYF. The DNA of the CDR3 is TGTGCCAGCAGCTTACAGGGAACAGCCTTTCCCTACGAGCAGTACTTC.

The chain combines TRBV6-5 with TRBJ1-2; TRBD1 matches at 9 bases. Losses at the gene ends were 3 bases for V and 4 bases for J; bases not matched to a gene: 9. CDR1 is MNHEY, CDR2 SVGAGI, per germline. The length of the CDR3 is 16 residues. CDR3: CASSYDPGQGGYGYTF. The DNA of the CDR3 is TGTGCCAGCAGTTATGACCCGGGACAGGGAGGCTATGGCTACACCTTC.

The chain employs TRBV7-9 and TRBJ2-1, with D possibly TRBD1 on 6 matching bases. The CDR3 has 16 residues. Germline lookup yields CDR1 SEHNR and CDR2 FQNEAQ (reference sequence). V gave up 5 bases and J gave up 4 bases, with 18 bases separating them. CDR3 DNA: TGTGCCAGCAGCCCGGCGGCAGGGGCGGATTACAATGAGCAGTTCTTC. Translated, it gives CASSPAAGADYNEQFF.

The V and J genes are TRBV11-2 and TRBJ1-2; D unresolved. Germline V gene data show CDR1 as SGHAT and CDR2 as FQNNGV. V lost 1 base, J lost 3 bases, and 9 bases lay in between. The CDR3 covers 14 residues. CDR3 DNA sequence: TGTGCCAGCAGCTTAGTTGGTGGAGACTATGGCTACACCTTC. Amino acids: CASSLVGGDYGYTF.

V and J are TRBV7-9 and TRBJ1-1; no reliable D call. V gave up 5 bases and J gave up 1 base, with 8 bases separating them. The CDR3 is 13 residues long. Germline lookup yields CDR1 SEHNR and CDR2 FQNEAQ (reference sequence). CDR3 loop: CASSRGGNTEAFF. CDR3 nucleotide sequence: TGTGCCAGCAGCCGTGGCGGGAACACTGAAGCTTTCTTT.

V usage is TRBV27 and J usage is TRBJ2-1, with a possible D match to TRBD2 (6 bases). This CDR3 spans 14 amino acids. Looked up from germline, CDR1 is MNHEY and CDR2 is SMNVEV (reference sequence). The V gene lost 0 bases and the J gene lost 7 bases, with 10 bases spanning the gap. The CDR3 protein is CASSLSLGGNEQFF. The CDR3 DNA is TGTGCCAGCAGTTTATCGCTGGGGGGTAATGAGCAGTTCTTC.

This chain connects TRBV5-5 to TRBJ2-6; D is unclear. V dropped 0 bases and J dropped 0 bases, with 4 bases sitting between them. This CDR3 has 15 residues. The V gene's germline CDR1 is SGHKS and CDR2 YYEKEE (reference sequence). CDR3 coding DNA: TGTGCCAGCAGCTTGGCCGGCTCTGGGGCCAACGTCCTGACTTTC. Protein sequence: CASSLAGSGANVLTF.

This chain connects TRBV5-1 to TRBJ1-2; D gene unclear. The V and J ends lost 7 bases and 4 bases respectively, with 14 bases between them. CDR1 is SGHRS, CDR2 YFSETQ, per germline. The CDR3 is made up of 13 amino acids. CDR3: CASSGEIIYGYTF. The DNA for the CDR3 is TGCGCCAGCTCCGGGGAAATTATCTATGGCTACACCTTC.

This clone was recorded only once. Here the CDR3 DNA reads TGCGCCAGCAGCTTGGGACAGGGTGTCCACGAGCAGTACTTC. Translating it yields CASSLGQGVHEQYF. The chain is built from TRBV5-1 and TRBJ2-7, with 7 bases lining up with TRBD1. In germline, CDR1 is SGHRS, CDR2 YFSETQ. This CDR3 is built from 14 residues. The junction had 5 bases not matched to a gene; V was cut back by 0 bases and J by 5 bases.

The chain employs TRBV28 and TRBJ1-2, with a tentative D call TRBD1 (6 bases). The ends were cut back, 7 bases at V and 3 bases at J, with 15 bases in the middle. The CDR3 sequence is 14 residues long. Per the germline V gene, CDR1 is MDHEN and CDR2 is SYDVKM. The CDR3 coding sequence is TGTGCCAGCACCTTCGGACAGCCTTACTATGGCTACACCTTC. This sequence encodes CASTFGQPYYGYTF.

This chain links TRBV5-1 with TRBJ1-2, with D perhaps TRBD1 (6 bases). CDR3 length: 16 amino acids. Trimming pared 1 base from V and 0 bases from J, leaving 13 bases between. From germline, CDR1 is SGHRS and CDR2 YFSETQ. The CDR3 here is CASSLSGTTTNYGYTF. The CDR3 DNA sequence: TGCGCCAGCAGCTTGTCCGGGACAACCACTAACTATGGCTACACCTTC.

The sample holds one count of this clone. This chain connects TRBV30 to TRBJ1-5, with no clear D. Looked up from germline, CDR1 is GTSNPN and CDR2 is SVGIG (reference sequence). CDR3 size: 15 residues. V lost 2 bases to trimming and J lost 2 bases, with 13 bases between them. CDR3 nucleotide sequence: TGTGCCTGGAGTTCGGGGAGACTTGGCAATCAGCCCCAGCATTTT. This gives the protein CAWSSGRLGNQPQHF.

The chain recombines TRBV5-4 with TRBJ2-2; perhaps TRBD1 as D (6 bases). Germline CDR1 is SGHNT and CDR2 is YYREEE (reference sequence). This CDR3 comprises 19 residues. V was shortened by 0 bases and J by 2 bases, with 20 bases between the two germline ends. CDR3 DNA sequence: TGTGCCAGCAGCTTGGCCGGTACAGGGTCCCCCTCTAACACCGGGGAGCTGTTTTTT. Translation: CASSLAGTGSPSNTGELFF.

The chain couples TRBV5-6 to TRBJ2-4, with 10 bases identical to TRBD1. Germline lookup yields CDR1 SGHDT and CDR2 YYEEEE. V was clipped by 4 bases and J by 3 bases; unmatched bases: 7. The CDR3 extends over 16 amino acids. The CDR3 bases are TGTGCCAGCAGCCCAAGGACAGGGGGGAGCAAAAACATTCAGTACTTC. It yields the protein CASSPRTGGSKNIQYF.

The rearrangement uses TRBV10-3 and TRBJ2-5; D possibly corresponds to TRBD1 (6 bases). V gave up 6 bases and J gave up 4 bases, with 18 bases separating them. Looked up from germline, CDR1 is ENHRY and CDR2 is SYGVKD. This CDR3 contains 15 residues. CDR3 in amino acids: CAIRVKTVRGETQYF. The CDR3 nucleotides read TGTGCCATCAGGGTTAAGACAGTCAGGGGAGAGACCCAGTACTTC.

J is TRBJ1-4 and V is TRBV28; D unresolved. CDR3 length equals 13 residues. The V and J ends lost 6 bases and 1 base respectively, with 6 bases between them. Per the germline V gene, CDR1 is MDHEN and CDR2 is SYDVKM. The CDR3 region is CASSTITNEKLFF. The CDR3 DNA sequence: TGTGCCAGCAGCACTATAACTAATGAAAAACTGTTTTTT.

V is TRBV5-6 and J is TRBJ1-2, with TRBD1 identical over 7 bases. The junction had 14 bases not matched to a gene; V was cut back by 4 bases and J by 8 bases. CDR3 length equals 15 residues. Germline V gene lookup returns CDR1 SGHDT and CDR2 YYEEEE. CDR3 in DNA: TGTGCCAGCAGCCCGATGACAGGGTGGACGGAAGGCTACACCTTC. As protein: CASSPMTGWTEGYTF.